This entry concerns a single TCR beta chain. The libraries were made with immunoSEQ v3. The method was immunoSEQ multiplex PCR; TCRdb's version includes in-frame clones alone and lacks a portion of them. Altogether 50,000 or so clones are present, 70% to 85% being singletons, with the ten largest covering around 4.8%. These data are taken from a study of TIL therapy for anti-PD-1-resistant metastatic lung cancer. Sample time point: pre-treatment sample, taken before nivolumab and TIL therapy. This TCR came from a woman aged 30 to 85 with non-small cell lung cancer. Specimen: blood, collected at baseline.

The CDR3 here is CAWNRGDYGYTF. CDR3 coding DNA: TGTGCCTGGAACAGGGGCGACTATGGCTACACCTTC. The V gene is TRBV30, the J gene TRBJ1-2, with 7 bases that match TRBD1. Per the germline V gene, CDR1 is GTSNPN and CDR2 is SVGIG (reference sequence). Unmatched junction bases numbered 2, after V lost 4 bases and J lost 3 bases. The CDR3 covers 12 residues.